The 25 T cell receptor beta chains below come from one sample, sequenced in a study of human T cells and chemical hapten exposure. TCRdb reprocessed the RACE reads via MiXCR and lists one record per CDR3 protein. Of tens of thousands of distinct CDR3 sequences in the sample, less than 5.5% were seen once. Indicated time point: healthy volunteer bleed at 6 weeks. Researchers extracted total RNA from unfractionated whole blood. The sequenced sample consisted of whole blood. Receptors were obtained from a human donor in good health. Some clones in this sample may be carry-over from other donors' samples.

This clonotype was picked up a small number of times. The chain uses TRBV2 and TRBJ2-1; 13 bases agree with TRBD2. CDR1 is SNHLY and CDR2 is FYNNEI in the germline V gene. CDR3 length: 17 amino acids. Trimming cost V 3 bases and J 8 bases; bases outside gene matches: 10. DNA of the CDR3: TGTGCCAGCAGTGATGGGGGCGGGACTAGCGGGGCGGATGAGCAGTTCTTC. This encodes CASSDGGGTSGADEQFF.

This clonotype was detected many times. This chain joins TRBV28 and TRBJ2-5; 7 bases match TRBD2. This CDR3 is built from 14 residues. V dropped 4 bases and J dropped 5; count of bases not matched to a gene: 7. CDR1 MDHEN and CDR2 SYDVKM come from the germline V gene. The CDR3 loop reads CASSSAGLTETQYF. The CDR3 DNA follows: TGTGCCAGCAGTTCGGCGGGACTAACCGAGACCCAGTACTTC.

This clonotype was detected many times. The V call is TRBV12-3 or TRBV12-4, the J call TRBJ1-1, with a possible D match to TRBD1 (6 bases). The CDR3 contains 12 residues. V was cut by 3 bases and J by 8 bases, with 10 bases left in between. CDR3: CASSFSGTEAFF. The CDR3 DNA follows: TGTGCCAGCAGTTTCTCCGGGACAGAAGCTTTCTTT.

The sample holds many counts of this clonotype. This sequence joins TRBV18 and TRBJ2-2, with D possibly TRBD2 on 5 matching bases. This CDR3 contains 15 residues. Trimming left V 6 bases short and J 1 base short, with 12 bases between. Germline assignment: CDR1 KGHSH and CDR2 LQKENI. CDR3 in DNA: TGTGCCAGCTCTGGGCGGGCCCTGAACACCGGGGAGCTGTTTTTT. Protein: CASSGRALNTGELFF.

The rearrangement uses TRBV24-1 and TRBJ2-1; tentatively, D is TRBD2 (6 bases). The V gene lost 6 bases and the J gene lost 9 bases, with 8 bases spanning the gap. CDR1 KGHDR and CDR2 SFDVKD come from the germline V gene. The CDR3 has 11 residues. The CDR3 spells CATSRGIEQFF. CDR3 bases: TGTGCCACCAGTCGCGGGATTGAGCAGTTCTTC.

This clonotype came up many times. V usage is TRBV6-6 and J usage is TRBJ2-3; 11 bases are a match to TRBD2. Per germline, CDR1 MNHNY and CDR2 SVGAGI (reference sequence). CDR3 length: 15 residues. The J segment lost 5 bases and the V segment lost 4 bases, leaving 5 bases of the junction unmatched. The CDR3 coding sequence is TGTGCCAGCAGTTTTCTAGCGGGAGGCATAGATACGCAGTATTTT. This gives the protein CASSFLAGGIDTQYF.

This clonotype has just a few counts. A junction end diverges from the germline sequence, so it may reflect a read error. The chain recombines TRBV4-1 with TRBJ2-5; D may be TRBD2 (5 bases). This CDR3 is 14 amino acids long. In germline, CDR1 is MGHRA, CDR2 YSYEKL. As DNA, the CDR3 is TGCGCCAGCAGTCAAGACCCGGGCGGGGAGACCCAGTACTTC. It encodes CASSQDPGGETQYF.

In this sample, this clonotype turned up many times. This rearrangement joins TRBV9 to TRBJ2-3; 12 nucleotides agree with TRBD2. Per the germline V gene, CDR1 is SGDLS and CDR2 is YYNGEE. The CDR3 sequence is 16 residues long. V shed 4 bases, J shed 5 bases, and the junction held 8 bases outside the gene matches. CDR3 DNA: TGTGCCAGCAGCCCGCTAGCGGGGGGGCGGGGAGATACGCAGTATTTT. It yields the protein CASSPLAGGRGDTQYF.

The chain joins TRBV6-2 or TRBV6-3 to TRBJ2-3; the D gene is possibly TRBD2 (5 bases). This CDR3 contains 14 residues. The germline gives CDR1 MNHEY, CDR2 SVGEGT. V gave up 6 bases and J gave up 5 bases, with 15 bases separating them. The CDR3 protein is CASSSSGVRDTQYF. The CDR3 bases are TGTGCCAGCAGCTCCAGCGGTGTCAGAGATACGCAGTATTTT.

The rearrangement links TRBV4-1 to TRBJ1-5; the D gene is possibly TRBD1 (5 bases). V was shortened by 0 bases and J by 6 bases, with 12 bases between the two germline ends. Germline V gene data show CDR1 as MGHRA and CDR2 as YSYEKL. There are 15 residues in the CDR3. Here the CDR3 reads CASSQDLTGGQPQHF. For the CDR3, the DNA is TGCGCCAGCAGCCAAGATCTCACGGGGGGTCAGCCCCAGCATTTT.

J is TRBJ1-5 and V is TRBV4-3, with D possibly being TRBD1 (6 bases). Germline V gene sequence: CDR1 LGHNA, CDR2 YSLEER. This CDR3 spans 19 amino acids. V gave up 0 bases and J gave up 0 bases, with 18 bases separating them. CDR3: CASSQELHGGGLSNQPQHF. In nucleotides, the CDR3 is TGCGCCAGCAGCCAAGAGCTCCACGGGGGGGGCCTTAGCAATCAGCCCCAGCATTTT.

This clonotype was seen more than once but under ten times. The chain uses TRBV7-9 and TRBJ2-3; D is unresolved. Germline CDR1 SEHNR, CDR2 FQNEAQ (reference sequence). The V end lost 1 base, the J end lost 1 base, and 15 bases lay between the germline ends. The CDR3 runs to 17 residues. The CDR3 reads CASSLGFNPKGTDTQYF. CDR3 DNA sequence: TGTGCCAGCAGCTTAGGTTTCAACCCGAAAGGCACAGATACGCAGTATTTT. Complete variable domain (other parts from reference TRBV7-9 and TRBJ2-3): DTGVSQNPRHKITKRGQNVTFRCDPISEHNRLYWYRQTLGQGPEFLTYFQNEAQLEKSRLLSDRFSAERPKGSFSTLEIQRTEQGDSAMYLCASSLGFNPKGTDTQYFGPGTRLTVL.

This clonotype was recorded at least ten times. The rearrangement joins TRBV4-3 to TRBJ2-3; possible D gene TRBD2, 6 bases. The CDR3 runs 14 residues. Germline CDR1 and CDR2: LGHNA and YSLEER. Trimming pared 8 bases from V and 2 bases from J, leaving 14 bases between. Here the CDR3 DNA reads TGCGCCAGCGCCGGGGGTTCAAACACAGATACGCAGTATTTT. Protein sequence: CASAGGSNTDTQYF.

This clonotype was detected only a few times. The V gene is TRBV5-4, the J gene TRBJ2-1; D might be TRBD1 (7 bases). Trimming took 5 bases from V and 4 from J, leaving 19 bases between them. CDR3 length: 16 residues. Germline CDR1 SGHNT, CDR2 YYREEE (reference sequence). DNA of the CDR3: TGTGCCAGCAGTCCAGGGGGGCGGAGAAGTTACAATGAGCAGTTCTTC. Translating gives CASSPGGRRSYNEQFF.

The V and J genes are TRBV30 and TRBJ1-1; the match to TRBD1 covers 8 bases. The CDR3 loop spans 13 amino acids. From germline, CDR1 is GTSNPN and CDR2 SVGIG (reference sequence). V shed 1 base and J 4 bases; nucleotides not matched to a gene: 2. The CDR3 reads CAWSADRGTEAFF. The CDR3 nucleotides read TGTGCCTGGAGTGCAGACAGGGGCACTGAAGCTTTCTTT.

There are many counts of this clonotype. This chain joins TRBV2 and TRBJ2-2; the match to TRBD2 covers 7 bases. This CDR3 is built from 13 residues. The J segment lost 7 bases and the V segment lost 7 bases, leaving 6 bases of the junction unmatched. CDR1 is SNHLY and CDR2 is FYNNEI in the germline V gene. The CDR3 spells CASTSVAGGELFF. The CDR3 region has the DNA TGTGCCAGCACCTCCGTAGCGGGCGGGGAGCTGTTTTTT.

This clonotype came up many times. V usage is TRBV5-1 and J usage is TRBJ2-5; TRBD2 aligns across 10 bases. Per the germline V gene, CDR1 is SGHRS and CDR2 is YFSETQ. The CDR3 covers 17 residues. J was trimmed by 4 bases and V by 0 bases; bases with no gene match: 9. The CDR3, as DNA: TGCGCCAGCAGCTTGGGGCTAGCGGGAGTGCGTGGAGAGACCCAGTACTTC. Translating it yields CASSLGLAGVRGETQYF.

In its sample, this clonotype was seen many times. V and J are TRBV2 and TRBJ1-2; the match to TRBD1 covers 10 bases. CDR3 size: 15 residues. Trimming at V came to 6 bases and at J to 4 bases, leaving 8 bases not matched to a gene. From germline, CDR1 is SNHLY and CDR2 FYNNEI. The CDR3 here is CASSGIRTGGYGYTF. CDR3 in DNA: TGTGCCAGCAGCGGAATTCGGACAGGGGGCTATGGCTACACCTTC.

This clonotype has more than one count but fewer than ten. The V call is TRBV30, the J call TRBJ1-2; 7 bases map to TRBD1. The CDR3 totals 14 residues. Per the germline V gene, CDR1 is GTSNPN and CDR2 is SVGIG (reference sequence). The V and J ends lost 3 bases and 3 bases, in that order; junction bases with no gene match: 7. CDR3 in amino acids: CAWRASGTDYGYTF. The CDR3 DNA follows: TGTGCCTGGAGGGCCTCCGGGACAGACTATGGCTACACCTTC.

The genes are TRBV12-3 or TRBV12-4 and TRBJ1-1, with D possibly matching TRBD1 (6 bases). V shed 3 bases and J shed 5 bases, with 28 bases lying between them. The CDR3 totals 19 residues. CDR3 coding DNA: TGTGCCAGCAGTTTTGATAAGTACAGGGTTGGTTGGCCGAAGACTGAAGCTTTCTTT. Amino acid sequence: CASSFDKYRVGWPKTEAFF.

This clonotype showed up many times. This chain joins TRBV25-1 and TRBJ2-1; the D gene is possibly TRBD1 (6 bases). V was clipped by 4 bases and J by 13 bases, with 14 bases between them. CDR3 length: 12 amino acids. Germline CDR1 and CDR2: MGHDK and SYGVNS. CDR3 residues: CASSAGSRGQFF. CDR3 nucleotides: TGTGCCAGCAGTGCCGGTTCCAGGGGCCAGTTCTTC. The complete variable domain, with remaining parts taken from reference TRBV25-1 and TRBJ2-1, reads EADIYQTPRYLVIGTGKKITLECSQTMGHDKMYWYQQDPGMELHLIHYSYGVNSTEKGDLSSESTVSRIRTEHFPLTLESARPSHTSQYLCASSAGSRGQFFGPGTRLTVL.

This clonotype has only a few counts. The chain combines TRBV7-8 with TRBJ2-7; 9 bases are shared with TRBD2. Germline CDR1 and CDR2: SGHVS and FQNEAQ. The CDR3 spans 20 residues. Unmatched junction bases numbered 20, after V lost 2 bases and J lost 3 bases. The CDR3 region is CASSLTSGTSTKSQLYEQYF. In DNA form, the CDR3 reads TGTGCCAGCAGCTTAACGTCCGGGACTAGCACAAAGTCACAACTCTACGAGCAGTACTTC.

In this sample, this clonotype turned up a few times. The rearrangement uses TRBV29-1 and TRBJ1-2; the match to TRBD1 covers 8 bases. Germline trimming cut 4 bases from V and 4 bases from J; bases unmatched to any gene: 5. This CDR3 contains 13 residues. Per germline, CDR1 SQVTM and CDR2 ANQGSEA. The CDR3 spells CSVVGQGGYGYTF. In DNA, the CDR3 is TGCAGCGTTGTAGGACAGGGAGGCTATGGCTACACCTTC.

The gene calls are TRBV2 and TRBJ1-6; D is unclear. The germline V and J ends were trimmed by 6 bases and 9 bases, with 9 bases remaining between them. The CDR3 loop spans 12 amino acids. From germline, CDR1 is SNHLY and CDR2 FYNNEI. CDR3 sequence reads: CASRALGSPLHF. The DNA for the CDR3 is TGTGCCAGCAGAGCTCTAGGTTCACCCCTCCACTTT.

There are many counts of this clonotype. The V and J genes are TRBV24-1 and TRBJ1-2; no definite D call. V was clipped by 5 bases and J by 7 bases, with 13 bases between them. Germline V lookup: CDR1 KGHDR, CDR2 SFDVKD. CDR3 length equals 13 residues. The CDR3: CATSAGPEGGYTF. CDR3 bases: TGTGCCACCAGTGCCGGTCCAGAGGGTGGCTACACCTTC.